Below are 26 T cell receptor beta chains sequenced from a single sample in a study of blood T cells in healthy people across ages. Then a second PCR, running roughly 7 to 11 cycles, was carried out with a sample-barcoded 5' primer and a J-beta primer mix. Using its own MiXCR run on the 5' RACE reads, TCRdb lists one record per CDR3 protein. Among 1,500,000 or so distinct CDR3 sequences listed, around 59% were seen once. Sequenced sample: blood. The receptors originated from a man aged 18 to 29 in good health.

Notes on this clonotype: At one end, the junction sequence differs from germline, possibly due to a read error. This chain uses TRBV7-7 with TRBJ2-7; D is unclear. The J call is in doubt because the DNA end fits TRBJ2-5 better. The CDR3 runs 13 residues. CDR1 is SSHAT, CDR2 FNYEAQ, per germline (reference sequence). The DNA for the CDR3 is TGTGCTAGCAGCCCCGAGAACACGGGGACCCAGTACTTC. This gives the protein CASSPENTGTQYF.

This chain links TRBV7-9 with TRBJ2-5, with D perhaps matching TRBD2 (5 bases). Judging by the DNA end, TRBJ2-7 fits better; the J call may be wrong. From germline, CDR1 is SEHNR and CDR2 FQNEAQ (reference sequence). This CDR3 spans 16 amino acids. This chain's CDR3 is CASSLEFRDAAYEQYF. The CDR3 coding sequence is TGTGCCAGCAGCTTAGAGTTCCGGGATGCCGCCTACGAGCAGTACTTC.

The chain is built from TRBV12-3 or TRBV12-4 and TRBJ2-3; D may be TRBD2 (5 bases). V lost 1 base, J lost 8 bases, and 16 bases lay in between. The CDR3 loop spans 15 amino acids. This chain's CDR3 is CASSLEQARGGTQYF. CDR3 sequence (DNA): TGTGCCAGCAGTTTAGAGCAGGCCCGGGGTGGTACGCAGTATTTT.

This chain connects TRBV29-1 to TRBJ2-5; perhaps TRBD2 as D (6 bases). V gave up 5 bases and J gave up 1 base, with 8 bases separating them. Germline loops: CDR1 SQVTM, CDR2 ANQGSEA. This CDR3 has 12 amino acids. The CDR3 loop is CSVQGLQETQYF. The CDR3 DNA follows: TGCAGCGTTCAGGGACTCCAAGAGACCCAGTACTTC.

This clonotype was observed a few times. The chain has TRBV6-6 and TRBJ2-4, with D tentatively TRBD2 (7 bases). The DNA end is more similar to TRBJ2-7, so the J call may be wrong. Germline CDR1 is MNHNY and CDR2 is SVGAGI (reference sequence). CDR3 length: 15 amino acids. CDR3 sequence: CASSPSGGALYEQYF. The CDR3, as DNA: TGTGCCAGCAGTCCCTCTGGGGGGGCTCTCTACGAGCAGTACTTC.

The chain uses TRBV4-1 and TRBJ2-1; the match to TRBD2 covers 7 bases. V was pared by 4 bases and J by 4 bases, with 7 bases of the junction left unmatched. The CDR3 extends over 15 amino acids. Germline-derived CDR1 and CDR2 are MGHRA and YSYEKL. The CDR3 region has the DNA TGCGCCAGCAGCCTAGAGCGGGACCAGTACAATGAGCAGTTCTTC. Protein: CASSLERDQYNEQFF.

The chain joins TRBV4-2 to TRBJ2-3, with D perhaps TRBD2 (6 bases). Trimming removed 0 bases from V and 8 bases from J, with 9 bases in between. Germline V lookup: CDR1 LGHNA, CDR2 YNFKEQ. The CDR3 totals 13 residues. CDR3 in amino acids: CASSQDRGGTQYF. The CDR3 DNA reads TGTGCCAGCAGCCAAGATCGGGGAGGTACGCAGTATTTT.

The chain is built from TRBV20-1 and TRBJ1-1; 8 positions agree with TRBD1. This CDR3 is 13 amino acids long. With V trimmed by 3 bases and J by 5 bases, 5 bases remained unmatched. CDR1 DFQATT and CDR2 SNEGSKA come from the germline V gene (reference sequence). CDR3 sequence: CSARDRVRTEAFF. The CDR3 nucleotides are TGCAGTGCTAGGGACAGGGTAAGGACTGAAGCTTTCTTT.

V usage is TRBV7-2 and J usage is TRBJ2-5, with 8 bases that match TRBD2. The J call could be wrong; TRBJ2-7 is a better fit for the DNA end. This CDR3 is 16 amino acids long. Germline-derived CDR1 and CDR2 are SGHTA and FQGNSA. CDR3 in DNA: TGTGCCAGCAGCTCGCCGGGGGGGGAACGAACCTACGAGCAGTACTTC. It is translated as CASSSPGGERTYEQYF.

The CDR3 sequence is CASSLAGAGYSNQPQHF. DNA for the CDR3: TGTGCCAGCAGCCTCGCAGGGGCGGGTTATAGCAATCAGCCCCAGCATTTT. V is TRBV7-9 and J is TRBJ1-5, with D perhaps matching TRBD1 (6 bases). CDR1 SEHNR and CDR2 FQNEAQ come from the germline V gene (reference sequence). The CDR3 sequence is 17 residues long. V was trimmed by 5 bases and J by 0 bases, leaving 17 bases between them. The full variable domain, completed using reference TRBV7-9 and TRBJ1-5, is DTGVSQNPRHKITKRGQNVTFRCDPISEHNRLYWYRQTLGQGPEFLTYFQNEAQLEKSRLLSDRFSAERPKGSFSTLEIQRTEQGDSAMYLCASSLAGAGYSNQPQHFGDGTRLSIL.

This chain links TRBV4-2 with TRBJ2-1; no definite D call. CDR1 is LGHNA, CDR2 YNFKEQ, per germline. Trimming removed 2 bases at V and 2 bases at J, with 4 bases between. The CDR3 has 13 amino acids. The DNA for the CDR3 is TGTGCCAGCAGCCAACAGACCTACAATGAGCAGTTCTTC. Protein sequence: CASSQQTYNEQFF.

The chain is built from TRBV7-2 and TRBJ2-5, with TRBD2 matching over 10 bases. V lost 7 bases and J lost 5; bases outside the gene matches: 10. CDR1 and CDR2 (germline): SGHTA, FQGNSA. CDR3 length: 15 amino acids. CDR3 sequence (DNA): TGTGCCAGCACTAGCGGGGGACGCGAAGGGGAGACCCAGTACTTC. Its protein product is CASTSGGREGETQYF. The variable domain in full, with the rest retrieved from reference TRBV7-2 and TRBJ2-5, is GAGVSQSPSNKVTEKGKDVELRCDPISGHTALYWYRQSLGQGLEFLIYFQGNSAPDKSGLPSDRFSAERTGGSVSTLTIQRTQQEDSAVYLCASTSGGREGETQYFGPGTRLLVL.

This chain uses TRBV9 with TRBJ2-2; 7 bases are a match to TRBD1. There are 13 residues in the CDR3. Germline trimming cut 3 bases from V and 8 bases from J; bases unmatched to any gene: 4. Looked up from germline, CDR1 is SGDLS and CDR2 is YYNGEE. Here the CDR3 reads CASSANRGGELFF. The CDR3 DNA reads TGTGCCAGCAGCGCCAACAGGGGAGGGGAGCTGTTTTTT.

The CDR3 sequence is CASSVEVEGVWGANVLTF. For the CDR3, the DNA is TGTGCCAGCAGCGTAGAAGTTGAGGGCGTTTGGGGGGCCAACGTCCTGACTTTC. The chain has TRBV9 and TRBJ2-6; perhaps TRBD2 as D (5 bases). Germline CDR1 SGDLS, CDR2 YYNGEE. The CDR3 totals 18 residues. The V end was cut by 0 bases, the J end by 4 bases, with 17 bases between.

This chain uses TRBV6-2 or TRBV6-3 with TRBJ2-6; D is perhaps TRBD1 (5 bases). The germline V and J ends were trimmed by 2 bases and 0 bases, with 11 bases remaining between them. The CDR3 is 17 amino acids. CDR1 is MNHEY, CDR2 SVGEGT, per germline. The CDR3 protein is CASSYTRENSGANVLTF. Written as DNA, the CDR3 is TGTGCCAGCAGTTACACCAGGGAAAACTCTGGGGCCAACGTCCTGACTTTC.

The V and J genes are TRBV7-9 and TRBJ2-1, with TRBD1 as a possible D gene (6 bases). V dropped 6 bases and J dropped 4 bases, with 10 bases sitting between them. Germline V gives CDR1 SEHNR, CDR2 FQNEAQ (reference sequence). The CDR3 length is 13 residues. DNA for the CDR3: TGTGCCAGCAGACAGGGCAAATACAATGAGCAGTTCTTC. This sequence encodes CASRQGKYNEQFF.

The chain uses TRBV20-1 and TRBJ1-4; possibly TRBD1 for D (5 bases). From germline, CDR1 is DFQATT and CDR2 SNEGSKA (reference sequence). The germline V and J ends were trimmed by 0 bases and 0 bases, with 8 bases remaining between them. The CDR3 spans 15 residues. The CDR3 loop reads CSARDLRATNEKLFF. The CDR3 DNA follows: TGCAGTGCTAGAGATCTCAGGGCAACTAATGAAAAACTGTTTTTT.

CDR3 DNA: TGTGCCAGCAGCTCAACTACGGGTGATACGCAGTATTTT. Its protein is CASSSTTGDTQYF. J is TRBJ2-3 and V is TRBV11-2; the D is unclear. V lost 4 bases and J 6 bases, leaving 11 bases between the germline ends. The CDR3 runs 13 residues. Per germline, CDR1 SGHAT and CDR2 FQNNGV.

The chain is built from TRBV28 and TRBJ2-7, with D tentatively TRBD2 (6 bases). Trimming removed 4 bases at V and 4 bases at J, with 14 bases between. The germline gives CDR1 MDHEN, CDR2 SYDVKM. CDR3 length equals 14 residues. The CDR3 region is CASSWRDYGYEQYF. As DNA, the CDR3 is TGTGCCAGCAGTTGGAGGGATTACGGGTACGAGCAGTACTTC.

Only a few counts were recorded for this clonotype. This CDR3 is CASSDYEQFF. DNA for the CDR3: TGTGCCAGCAGTGATTATGAGCAGTTCTTC. The chain recombines TRBV25-1 with TRBJ2-1; D gene uncertain. In germline, CDR1 is MGHDK, CDR2 SYGVNS. Between the trimmed V and J ends, which lost 3 bases and 8 bases, there was a span of 2 bases. The CDR3 is 10 amino acids.

The CDR3 is CASSLAGGSPLHF. The CDR3 nucleotides are TGTGCCAGCAGTTTAGCCGGGGGGTCACCCCTCCACTTT. The rearrangement joins TRBV12-3 or TRBV12-4 to TRBJ1-6, with D possibly matching TRBD1 (5 bases). The V end was cut by 0 bases, the J end by 10 bases, with 7 bases between. CDR3 length: 13 amino acids.

The rearrangement uses TRBV4-1 and TRBJ1-2; no clear D gene. The CDR3 has 15 amino acids. Trimming pared 2 bases from V and 0 bases from J, leaving 10 bases between. Per germline, CDR1 MGHRA and CDR2 YSYEKL. CDR3 bases: TGCGCCAGCAGCCAAATACGGACGGCTAACTATGGCTACACCTTC. Encoded protein: CASSQIRTANYGYTF.

V is TRBV6-1 and J is TRBJ2-2, with D uncertain. Trimming took off 7 bases at V and 6 bases at J, with 21 bases between the two ends. Germline assignment: CDR1 MNHNS and CDR2 SASEGT. The CDR3 is 16 residues long. The CDR3: CASTESVGLSSGELFF. The CDR3 coding sequence is TGTGCCAGCACCGAGTCGGTAGGGTTGTCGTCCGGGGAGCTGTTTTTT.

The chain uses TRBV6-1 and TRBJ2-7; D might be TRBD2 (6 bases). This CDR3 has 14 amino acids. Germline V lookup: CDR1 MNHNS, CDR2 SASEGT. The V gene lost 7 bases and the J gene lost 4 bases, with 17 bases spanning the gap. CDR3 coding DNA: TGTGCCAGCATACTAGCCCCGTCCCGTTACGAGCAGTACTTC. Residues: CASILAPSRYEQYF.

The chain recombines TRBV6-1 with TRBJ2-7; D possibly corresponds to TRBD2 (6 bases). The V gene lost 2 bases and the J gene lost 2 bases, with 16 bases spanning the gap. There are 16 residues in the CDR3. CDR1 and CDR2 from the germline V gene are MNHNS and SASEGT. In DNA form, the CDR3 reads TGTGCCAGCAGTGAATGGGGGGAGCTCAGCCCCTACGAGCAGTACTTC. Residues: CASSEWGELSPYEQYF.

V gene TRBV9 combines with J gene TRBJ1-2, with D possibly being TRBD1 (5 bases). Germline V gene data show CDR1 as SGDLS and CDR2 as YYNGEE. Trimming cost V 3 bases and J 4 bases, with 13 bases left between them. CDR3 length: 14 amino acids. The CDR3 sequence: CASSEDWGGYGYTF. The CDR3 DNA follows: TGTGCCAGCAGCGAGGACTGGGGCGGCTATGGCTACACCTTC.